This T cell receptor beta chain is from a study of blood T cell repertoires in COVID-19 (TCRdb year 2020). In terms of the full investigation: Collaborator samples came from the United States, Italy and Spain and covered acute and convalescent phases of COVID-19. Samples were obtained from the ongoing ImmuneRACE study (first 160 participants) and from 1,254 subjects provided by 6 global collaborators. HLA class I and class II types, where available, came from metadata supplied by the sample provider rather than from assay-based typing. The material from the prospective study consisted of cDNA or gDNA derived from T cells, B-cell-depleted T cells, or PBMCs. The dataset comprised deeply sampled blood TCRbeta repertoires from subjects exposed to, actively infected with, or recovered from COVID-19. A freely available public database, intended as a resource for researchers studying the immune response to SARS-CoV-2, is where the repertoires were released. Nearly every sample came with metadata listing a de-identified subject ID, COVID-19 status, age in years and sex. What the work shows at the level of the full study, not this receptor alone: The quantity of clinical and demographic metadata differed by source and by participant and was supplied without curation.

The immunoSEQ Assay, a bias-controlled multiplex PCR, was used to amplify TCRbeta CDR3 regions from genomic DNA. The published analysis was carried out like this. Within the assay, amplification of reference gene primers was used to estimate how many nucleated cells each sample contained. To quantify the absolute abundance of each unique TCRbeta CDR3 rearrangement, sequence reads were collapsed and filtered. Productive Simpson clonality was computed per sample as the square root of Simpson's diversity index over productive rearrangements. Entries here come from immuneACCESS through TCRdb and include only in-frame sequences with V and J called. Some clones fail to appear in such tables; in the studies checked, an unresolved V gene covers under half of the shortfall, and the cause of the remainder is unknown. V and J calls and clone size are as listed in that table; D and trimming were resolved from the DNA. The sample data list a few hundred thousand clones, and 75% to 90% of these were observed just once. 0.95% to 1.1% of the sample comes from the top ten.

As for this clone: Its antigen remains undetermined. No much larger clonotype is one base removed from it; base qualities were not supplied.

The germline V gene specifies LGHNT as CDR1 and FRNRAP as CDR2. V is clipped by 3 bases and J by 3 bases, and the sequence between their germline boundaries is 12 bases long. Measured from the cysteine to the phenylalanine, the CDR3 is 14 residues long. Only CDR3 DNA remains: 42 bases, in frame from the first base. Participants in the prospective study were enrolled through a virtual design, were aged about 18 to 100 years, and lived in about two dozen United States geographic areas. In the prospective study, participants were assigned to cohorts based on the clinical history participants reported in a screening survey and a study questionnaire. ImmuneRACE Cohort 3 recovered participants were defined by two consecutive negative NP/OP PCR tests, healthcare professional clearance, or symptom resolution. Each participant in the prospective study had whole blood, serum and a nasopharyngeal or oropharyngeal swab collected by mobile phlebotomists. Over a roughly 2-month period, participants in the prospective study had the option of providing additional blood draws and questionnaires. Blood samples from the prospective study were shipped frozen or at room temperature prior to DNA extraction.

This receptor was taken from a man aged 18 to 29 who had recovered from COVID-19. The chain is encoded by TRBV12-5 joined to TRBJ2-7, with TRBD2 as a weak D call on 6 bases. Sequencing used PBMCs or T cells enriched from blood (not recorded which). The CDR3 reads CASGFDPGDYEQYF. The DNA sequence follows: TGTGCTAGTGGTTTTGACCCGGGAGACTACGAGCAGTACTTC. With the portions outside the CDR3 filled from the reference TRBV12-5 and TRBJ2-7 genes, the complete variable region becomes DARVTQTPRHKVTEMGQEVTMRCQPILGHNTVFWYRQTMMQGLELLAYFRNRAPLDDSGMPKDRFSAEMPDATLATLKIQPSEPRDSAVYFCASGFDPGDYEQYFGPGTRLTVT.